This T cell receptor (beta chain) was obtained from a study of T cells in Graves' hyperthyroidism and ophthalmopathy. Overall study: Peripheral blood samples were taken at initial diagnosis, prior to any treatment.

Regarding the study as a whole: The blood repertoire included most of the expanded thyroid clonotypes above 0.001.

What was amplified from RNA transcripts were TCR beta CDR3 regions. HTBI primers were the set used in a first-round RT-PCR of the TCR CDR3. TCRdb passed the multiplex PCR reads through MiXCR, listing each CDR3 protein once. The top ten hold about 17% of the sample, which has about 480,000 distinct CDR3 sequences, approximately 14% seen once. This clonotype has at least ten counts. Antigen: not known. Diagnoses rested on clinical symptoms, serum thyroxine and TRAb, thyroid ultrasound and orbital computed tomography. CDR3 length: 14 amino acids. V shed 5 bases and J shed 2 bases, with 9 bases lying between them. Germline CDR1 MGHDK, CDR2 SYGVNS.

Sequencing was performed on blood. This chain connects TRBV25-1 to TRBJ2-2, with D unresolved. The TCR originated in a woman between 18 and 29 years old with Graves' hyperthyroidism. The CDR3 reads CASSPQANTGELFF. The DNA for the CDR3 is TGTGCCAGCAGTCCCCAGGCCAACACCGGGGAGCTGTTTTTT.